Sequencing of this T cell receptor beta chain was carried out in a study of blood T cell repertoires in COVID-19. About the research overall: Collection of acute and convalescent COVID-19 samples took place in the United States, Italy and Spain.

Profiling relied on immunoSEQ multiplex PCR, and the TCRdb table lists in-frame clones only, not all of them. Of some 190,000 clones in the sample, 84% were seen once. The CDR3 runs to 15 residues. Trimming cost V 1 base and J 0 bases, with 10 bases left between them. Germline V gene sequence: CDR1 LNHNV, CDR2 YYDKDF (reference sequence). The source is a human donor in a cohort sampled during active COVID-19. The sequenced sample consisted of peripheral blood. The rearrangement links TRBV15 to TRBJ2-7; tentative D call: TRBD2 (5 bases). CDR3 residues: CATSRAKGSSYEQYF. For the CDR3, the DNA is TGTGCCACCAGCAGAGCAAAAGGGAGCTCCTACGAGCAGTACTTC.